This TCR beta chain was sequenced for a study of T cell changes during pregnancy in multiple sclerosis. V dropped 3 bases and J dropped 8 bases, with 16 bases sitting between them. CDR1 and CDR2 from the germline V gene are GTSNPN and SVGIG (reference sequence). The CDR3 runs to 14 residues. Using immunoSEQ multiplex PCR, the repertoire was profiled, and TCRdb retains in-frame clones only, with some absent. This table has tens of thousands of clones, around nine tenths appearing once. This clone has just a few counts. The genes are TRBV30 and TRBJ1-4; D unclear. The sample in question was peripheral blood, obtained in the first trimester of pregnancy. The receptor was isolated from a female donor in good health, enrolled as a control in a pregnancy study. DNA for the CDR3: TGTGCCTGGAGCTTTACTCGGGAAGCCGAAAAACTGTTTTTT. Residues: CAWSFTREAEKLFF.